The rows below give T cell receptor beta chains drawn from one sample of a study of cytomegalovirus exposure and HLA in healthy donors. The assay was immunoSEQ multiplex PCR, and TCRdb's table has in-frame clones only and misses some. Altogether 150,000 to 200,000 clones are present, 76% being singletons, with the ten largest covering 2.5% to 3.5%. What was sequenced was PBMCs. Source of these receptors: a male donor in good health and CMV-seronegative. Both conserved end residues are part of each CDR3. Each record gives: J gene, clone size, D gene, V gene, CDR3 protein, CDR3 DNA. A D gene is named only where the DNA matches it firmly. The listing skips clone size in some rows; elsewhere it reads once, few, many or a size class.

TRBJ2-2,-,-,TRBV7-8,CASSLAASNTGELFF,TGTGCCAGCAGCTTAGCGGCCTCAAACACCGGGGAGCTGTTTTTT
TRBJ1-5,-,-,TRBV6-1,CASSEVFGGGRQPQHF,TGTGCCAGCAGTGAAGTCTTCGGGGGGGGGAGGCAGCCCCAGCATTTT
TRBJ2-5,-,-,TRBV30,CAWSVAGGVETQYF,TGTGCCTGGAGTGTGGCAGGAGGGGTAGAGACCCAGTACTTC
TRBJ2-2,few,TRBD2,TRBV5-1,CASSRTSGALTGELFF,TGCGCCAGCAGCCGGACTAGCGGGGCCTTAACCGGGGAGCTGTTTTTT
TRBJ2-3,-,-,TRBV6-4,CASSERSTGGDTQYF,TGTGCCAGCAGTGAAAGGTCGACAGGCGGAGATACGCAGTATTTT
TRBJ1-1,-,-,TRBV2,CASRGRGVLNTEAFF,TGTGCCAGCAGGGGACGGGGGGTTCTGAACACTGAAGCTTTCTTT
TRBJ1-1,-,-,TRBV9,CASSVTVSGPEAFF,TGTGCCAGCAGCGTCACAGTTTCAGGCCCTGAAGCTTTCTTT
TRBJ1-2,-,-,TRBV7-2,CASSPYLAGFEGYTF,TGTGCCAGCAGCCCCTACCTGGCAGGTTTTGAGGGCTACACCTTC
TRBJ2-3,once,TRBD2,TRBV28,CASSSGGAGGPRDTQYF,TGTGCCAGCAGCTCCGGGGGAGCGGGAGGTCCCAGGGATACGCAGTATTTT
TRBJ2-1,-,TRBD1,TRBV11-1,CASSSPPGTGGYNEQFF,TGTGCCAGCAGCTCCCCCCCCGGGACAGGGGGTTACAATGAGCAGTTCTTC
TRBJ2-7,few,TRBD2,TRBV27,CASSLGLALSEEQYF,TGTGCCAGCAGTCTCGGACTAGCACTCTCGGAGGAGCAGTACTTC
TRBJ2-1,-,-,TRBV5-4,CASSLVREQFF,TGTGCCAGCAGCTTGGTGAGAGAGCAGTTCTTC
TRBJ1-1,-,TRBD1,TRBV5-1,CASSLDRGGTEAFF,TGCGCCAGCAGCTTGGACAGGGGTGGGACTGAAGCTTTCTTT
TRBJ1-1,-,TRBD1,TRBV2,CARGQGNTEAFF,TGTGCCCGAGGACAGGGCAACACTGAAGCTTTCTTT
TRBJ1-2,-,-,TRBV5-8,CASSMTDYGYTF,TGTGCCAGCAGTATGACTGATTATGGCTACACCTTC
TRBJ2-1,-,-,TRBV2,CASSEARYNEQFF,TGTGCCAGCAGTGAAGCGAGGTACAATGAGCAGTTCTTC
TRBJ1-1,-,-,TRBV19,CASSKTRDNTEAFF,TGTGCCAGTAGCAAAACCAGGGATAACACTGAAGCTTTCTTT
TRBJ2-3,-,TRBD2,TRBV29-1,CSVELAGGTDTQYF,TGCAGCGTTGAACTAGCGGGAGGGACTGATACGCAGTATTTT
TRBJ2-1,-,TRBD2,TRBV28,CASMWGQTSTDEQFF,TGTGCCAGCATGTGGGGCCAGACTAGCACAGATGAGCAGTTCTTC
TRBJ2-6,-,-,TRBV5-4,CASSSVSGANVLTF,TGTGCCAGCAGCTCCGTATCTGGGGCCAACGTCCTGACTTTC